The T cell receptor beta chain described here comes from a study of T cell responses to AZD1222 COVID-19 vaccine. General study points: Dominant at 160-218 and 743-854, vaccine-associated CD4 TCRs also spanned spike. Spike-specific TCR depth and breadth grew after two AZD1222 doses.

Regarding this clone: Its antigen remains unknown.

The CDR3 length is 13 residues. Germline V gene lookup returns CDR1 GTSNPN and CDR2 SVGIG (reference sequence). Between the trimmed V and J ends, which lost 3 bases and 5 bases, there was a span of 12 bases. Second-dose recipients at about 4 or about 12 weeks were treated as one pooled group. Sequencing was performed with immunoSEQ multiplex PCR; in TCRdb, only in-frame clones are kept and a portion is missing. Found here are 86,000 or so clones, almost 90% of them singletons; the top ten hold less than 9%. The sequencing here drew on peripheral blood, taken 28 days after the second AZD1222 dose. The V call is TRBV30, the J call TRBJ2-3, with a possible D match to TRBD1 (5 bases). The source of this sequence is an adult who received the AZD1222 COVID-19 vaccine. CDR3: CAWRPRGGDTQYF. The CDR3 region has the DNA TGTGCCTGGAGACCAAGGGGTGGAGATACGCAGTATTTT.